One and the same sample provided the 9 T cell receptor beta chains below, sequenced in a study of STAT5B mutations in CD4+ large granular lymphocyte leukemia. TCRdb's table, derived via immunoSEQ multiplex PCR, lists solely in-frame clones and lacks some. The table lists about 30,000 clones, just under 80% of them singletons. The specimen was CD4+ T cells from blood buffy coats. All receptors derive from a human donor in good health.

The chain couples TRBV7-8 to TRBJ2-7; possibly TRBD2 for D (5 bases). V shed 0 bases and J shed 2 bases, with 8 bases lying between them. Germline lookup yields CDR1 SGHVS and CDR2 FQNEAQ. The CDR3 runs to 14 residues. CDR3 nucleotides: TGTGCCAGCAGCTTAGCTGGAGGTCCCTACGAGCAGTACTTC. Its protein is CASSLAGGPYEQYF.

The CDR3 nucleotides read TGTGCCAGCAGCTCCTACAGGGGGACTAGCGGCTACATAGATACGCAGTATTTT. Its protein is CASSSYRGTSGYIDTQYF. This rearrangement joins TRBV11-2 to TRBJ2-3, with 11 bases that match TRBD2. Looked up from germline, CDR1 is SGHAT and CDR2 is FQNNGV. J lost 5 bases, V lost 4 bases, and 14 bases had no gene match. The CDR3 is made up of 18 amino acids.

The J gene is TRBJ2-5, the V gene TRBV4-1, with TRBD1 matching over 9 bases. Matching the DNA end better, TRBJ2-7 makes the J call doubtful. This CDR3 contains 14 residues. Germline values: CDR1 MGHRA, CDR2 YSYEKL. The CDR3 sequence: CASSLRDRVDEQYF. CDR3 DNA sequence: TGCGCCAGCAGCCTCAGGGACAGGGTCGACGAGCAGTACTTC.

This chain uses TRBV30 with TRBJ1-6, with a possible D match to TRBD1 (5 bases). Germline CDR1 is GTSNPN and CDR2 is SVGIG (reference sequence). The CDR3 has 16 amino acids. Trimming removed 5 bases at V and 0 bases at J, with 14 bases between. The CDR3 sequence: CAWAPGGVSYNSPLHF. The CDR3 coding sequence is TGTGCCTGGGCTCCCGGGGGTGTCTCCTATAATTCACCCCTCCACTTT.

The gene calls are TRBV28 and TRBJ1-3, with 7 positions matching TRBD1. The CDR3 contains 15 residues. V gave up 3 bases and J gave up 4 bases; unmatched junction bases: 6. Germline V gene lookup returns CDR1 MDHEN and CDR2 SYDVKM. CDR3: CASSLRGLSGNTIYF. The CDR3, as DNA: TGTGCCAGCAGTTTGAGGGGGCTCTCAGGAAACACCATATATTTT.

The rearrangement uses TRBV28 and TRBJ1-2; 8 nucleotides align to TRBD1. Germline V gene data show CDR1 as MDHEN and CDR2 as SYDVKM. V shed 6 bases, J shed 1 base, and the junction held 7 bases outside the gene matches. CDR3 length: 15 residues. The CDR3 protein is CASRPGGPLNYGYTF. The CDR3 nucleotides are TGTGCCAGCAGGCCAGGGGGCCCCCTTAACTATGGCTACACCTTC.

The chain recombines TRBV30 with TRBJ1-6; 8 bases map to TRBD1. Germline lookup yields CDR1 GTSNPN and CDR2 SVGIG (reference sequence). CDR3 length: 13 residues. Unmatched junction bases numbered 4, after V lost 5 bases and J lost 7 bases. CDR3 protein: CAWARTGNSPLHF. The CDR3, as DNA: TGTGCCTGGGCGAGGACAGGGAATTCACCCCTCCACTTT.

The J gene is TRBJ2-5, the V gene TRBV7-9, with 9 bases matching TRBD2. This CDR3 is built from 16 residues. V gave up 5 bases and J gave up 5 bases; unmatched junction bases: 12. CDR1 is SEHNR, CDR2 FQNEAQ, per germline (reference sequence). The CDR3 loop is CASSATGGGAFETQYF. The CDR3 region has the DNA TGTGCCAGCAGCGCGACGGGCGGGGGGGCGTTCGAGACCCAGTACTTC.

This rearrangement joins TRBV7-2 to TRBJ1-5; the match to TRBD1 covers 10 bases. With 5 bases clipped from V and 7 bases from J, the junction kept 5 bases outside the gene matches. Germline V gene lookup returns CDR1 SGHTA and CDR2 FQGNSA. This CDR3 has 14 residues. The DNA for the CDR3 is TGTGCCAGCAGCAACCGGGACAGGGGCCAGCCCCAGCATTTT. Its protein product is CASSNRDRGQPQHF.